The following is a T cell receptor beta chain sequence with its context. These data originate in a study of cytomegalovirus exposure and HLA in healthy donors. Both 60 Vbeta primers and 13 Jbeta primers went into the PCR. The data were produced by immunoSEQ multiplex PCR, yet TCRdb's version contains in-frame clones alone and is incomplete. The table has 30,000 to 40,000 clones, 70% to 85% seen once; the top ten hold roughly a tenth. The sequence was obtained from a woman in her late teens or twenties in good health and CMV-seropositive. Sequences were obtained from PBMCs.

This CDR3 is CATSTVNQETQYF. Written as DNA, the CDR3 is TGTGCCACCAGTACGGTAAACCAAGAGACCCAGTACTTC. The rearrangement joins TRBV15 to TRBJ2-5, with D unclear. Trimming removed 6 bases at V and 0 bases at J, with 8 bases between. Germline V lookup: CDR1 LNHNV, CDR2 YYDKDF (reference sequence). There are 13 residues in the CDR3.